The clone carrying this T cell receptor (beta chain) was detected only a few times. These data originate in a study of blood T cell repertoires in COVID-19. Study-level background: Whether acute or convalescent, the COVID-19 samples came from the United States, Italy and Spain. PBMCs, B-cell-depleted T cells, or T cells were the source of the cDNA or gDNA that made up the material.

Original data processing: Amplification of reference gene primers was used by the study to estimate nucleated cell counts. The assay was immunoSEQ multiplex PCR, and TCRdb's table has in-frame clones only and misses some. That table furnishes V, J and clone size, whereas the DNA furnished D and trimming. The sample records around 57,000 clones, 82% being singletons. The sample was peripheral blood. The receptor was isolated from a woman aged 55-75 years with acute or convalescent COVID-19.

CDR3 bases: TGCGCCAGCAGCCCTACAGGTTCGGTGAACACTGAAGCTTTCTTT. Translating it yields CASSPTGSVNTEAFF. V and J are TRBV5-1 and TRBJ1-1, with D perhaps TRBD1 (5 bases). Trimming removed 4 bases from V and 0 bases from J, with 13 bases in between. The CDR3 has 15 residues. Germline V CDR1 and CDR2: SGHRS, YFSETQ.